This T cell receptor beta chain was recorded in a study of blood T cell repertoires in COVID-19. The wider study: T cells, B-cell-depleted T cells, or PBMCs provided the cDNA or gDNA that served as material.

Original analysis: Amplification with reference gene primers provided the estimates of nucleated cell counts. Produced via immunoSEQ multiplex PCR; TCRdb's table is partial and in-frame only. V, J and clone size derive from that table, while D and trimming were established from the DNA sequence. The table shows around 300,000 clones, with roughly 80% occurring only once. This clone was seen just once. Sequenced: peripheral blood. This sequence originates from a woman between 45 and 60 years old with active or convalescent COVID-19.

CDR3 nucleotides: TGTGCCAGCAGTCCCCTGGGGTTAGCGGGAAACAATGAGCAGTTCTTC. The encoded protein is CASSPLGLAGNNEQFF. The V gene is TRBV28, the J gene TRBJ2-1; the match to TRBD2 covers 8 bases. The CDR3 runs 16 residues. V dropped 5 bases and J dropped 5; count of bases not matched to a gene: 11. From germline, CDR1 is MDHEN and CDR2 SYDVKM.